The 20 T cell receptor beta chains reported below all come from one sample, sequenced in a study of blood T cells in healthy people across ages. With a J-beta primer mix and a sample-barcoded 5' primer, a second PCR ran roughly 7 to 11 cycles. TCRdb itself ran the 5' RACE reads through MiXCR, one entry per CDR3 protein. Seen here are 650,000 to 1,000,000 distinct CDR3 sequences, roughly 34% observed once, and the top ten hold 10% to 15%. Sequencing input: blood. The receptor source for this set is a man between 18 and 29 years old in good health.

V usage is TRBV5-1 and J usage is TRBJ2-7, with 9 positions matching TRBD1. Germline-derived CDR1 and CDR2 are SGHRS and YFSETQ. The CDR3 runs to 15 residues. V gave up 5 bases and J gave up 3 bases; unmatched junction bases: 9. The CDR3, as DNA: TGCGCCAGCAGTCCCGGGCGGGGACAGGGCTACGAGCAGTACTTC. Protein: CASSPGRGQGYEQYF.

On this clonotype itself: A read error may be the cause here, since a much bigger clone is one base away. The V gene is TRBV7-2, the J gene TRBJ2-1; D is perhaps TRBD1 (7 bases). The CDR3 runs 16 residues. Germline CDR1 SGHTA, CDR2 FQGNSA. The CDR3, as DNA: TGTGCCAGCAGCTTAGCCGGAGGGGGCTCCTACAGTGAGCAGTTCTTC. Translated, it gives CASSLAGGGSYSEQFF.

This clonotype was seen more than once but under ten times. The J gene is TRBJ1-1, the V gene TRBV7-2; D is unclear. This CDR3 is built from 15 residues. Germline V gene data show CDR1 as SGHTA and CDR2 as FQGNSA. V shed 4 bases and J shed 4 bases, with 16 bases lying between them. The CDR3 sequence: CASSSFHNWSTEAFF. CDR3 bases: TGTGCCAGCAGCTCCTTCCACAACTGGAGCACTGAAGCTTTCTTT. The full variable domain, completed using reference TRBV7-2 and TRBJ1-1, is GAGVSQSPSNKVTEKGKDVELRCDPISGHTALYWYRQSLGQGLEFLIYFQGNSAPDKSGLPSDRFSAERTGGSVSTLTIQRTQQEDSAVYLCASSSFHNWSTEAFFGQGTRLTVV.

CDR3 sequence reads: CASSQGGAGDGGTEAFF. The CDR3 DNA follows: TGCGCCAGCAGCCAAGGCGGGGCGGGAGACGGGGGCACTGAAGCTTTCTTT. The chain has TRBV4-1 and TRBJ1-1; D is possibly TRBD1 (5 bases). Germline loops: CDR1 MGHRA, CDR2 YSYEKL. This CDR3 region has 17 residues. The V end was cut by 1 base, the J end by 4 bases, with 19 bases between.

The CDR3 DNA follows: TGTGCCAGCAGCTTAGAACCTAGGGGAGAGTACGAGCAGTACTTC. Translating it yields CASSLEPRGEYEQYF. This sequence joins TRBV11-2 and TRBJ2-7; perhaps D is TRBD1 or TRBD2 (5 bases each). The CDR3 sequence is 15 residues long. Trimming cost V 0 bases and J 4 bases, with 13 bases left between them. Germline CDR1 reads SGHAT; CDR2 reads FQNNGV. Looking up the rest from reference TRBV11-2 and TRBJ2-7 gives the full variable domain: EAGVAQSPRYKIIEKRQSVAFWCNPISGHATLYWYQQILGQGPKLLIQFQNNGVVDDSQLPKDRFSAERLKGVDSTLKIQPAKLEDSAVYLCASSLEPRGEYEQYFGPGTRLTVT.

Comments on this clonotype: This may be a read error, as it is one base from a much larger clone. This chain links TRBV6-5 with TRBJ1-2; D is uncertain. The ends were cut back, 5 bases at V and 0 bases at J, with 10 bases in the middle. The CDR3 consists of 14 residues. Germline V gives CDR1 MNHEY, CDR2 SVGAGI. The CDR3 nucleotides read TGTGCCAGCAGTGTGACGGTCACTAACTATGGCTACACCTTC. Translating it yields CASSVTVTNYGYTF.

Concerning this clonotype itself: This clone may be a read error of a much larger clone one base away. The chain has TRBV6-5 and TRBJ2-5, with TRBD2 identical over 7 bases. The closer fit of TRBJ2-4 to the DNA end suggests the J call may be wrong. Germline assignment: CDR1 MNHEY and CDR2 SVGAGI. The CDR3 runs 14 residues. CDR3 sequence (DNA): TGTGCCGGCAGTTACCAGCGGGGACGGGACATTCAGTACTTC. This encodes CAGSYQRGRDIQYF.

A few counts support this clonotype. The chain joins TRBV20-1 to TRBJ2-5; D unresolved. Per the germline V gene, CDR1 is DFQATT and CDR2 is SNEGSKA (reference sequence). V lost 2 bases and J 2 bases, leaving 18 bases between the germline ends. This CDR3 has 16 amino acids. CDR3 sequence: CSARPQSRQIQETQYF. The CDR3 nucleotides read TGCAGTGCTAGACCCCAGAGTCGCCAGATTCAAGAGACCCAGTACTTC.

J is TRBJ1-5 and V is TRBV7-8, with 7 bases that match TRBD1. This CDR3 is built from 14 residues. The V gene end was trimmed by 5 bases and the J gene end by 5 bases; junction bases not matched to a gene: 6. Per the germline V gene, CDR1 is SGHVS and CDR2 is FQNEAQ. CDR3 protein: CASSDRDRHQPQHF. The CDR3, as DNA: TGTGCCAGCAGCGACCGGGACAGACATCAGCCCCAGCATTTT.

This clonotype was detected many times. The chain recombines TRBV2 with TRBJ2-3; D is uncertain. The V end was cut by 6 bases, the J end by 5 bases, with 9 bases between. CDR1 SNHLY and CDR2 FYNNEI come from the germline V gene. The CDR3 sequence is 12 residues long. The CDR3, as DNA: TGTGCCAGCAGCTCACTACAAGATACGCAGTATTTT. Residues: CASSSLQDTQYF.

The DNA of the CDR3 is TGTGCCAGCAGCCCTGGGGGACTAGCAGGGGATACGCAGTATTTT. This translates into CASSPGGLAGDTQYF. The V and J genes are TRBV9 and TRBJ2-3; 9 bases align to TRBD2. The V gene's germline CDR1 is SGDLS and CDR2 YYNGEE. The length of the CDR3 is 15 residues. The V segment lost 4 bases and the J segment 6 bases; nucleotides outside the gene matches: 9.

This clonotype was counted ten times or more. J is TRBJ1-2 and V is TRBV29-1; no clear D gene. CDR3 length equals 12 residues. V was pared by 4 bases and J by 1 base, with 7 bases between. The germline gives CDR1 SQVTM, CDR2 ANQGSEA. CDR3 DNA sequence: TGCAGCGTTGCCGCCCTTAACTATGGCTACACCTTC. Translated: CSVAALNYGYTF.

The CDR3 reads CASSVAPAGGSTDTQYF. CDR3 nucleotides: TGTGCCAGCAGCGTAGCTCCGGCGGGCGGGTCCACAGATACGCAGTATTTT. The chain couples TRBV9 to TRBJ2-3; tentatively, D is TRBD2 (5 bases). Germline values: CDR1 SGDLS, CDR2 YYNGEE. Trimming left V 0 bases short and J 2 bases short, with 16 bases between. CDR3 size: 17 residues.

This clonotype was detected many times. The chain joins TRBV7-8 to TRBJ2-5; either TRBD1 or TRBD2 may fit D (5 bases each). The CDR3 spans 19 residues. V lost 1 base, J lost 3 bases, and 24 bases lay in between. Per the germline V gene, CDR1 is SGHVS and CDR2 is FQNEAQ. The CDR3 reads CASSLVRPRDQGPKETQYF. The CDR3 DNA reads as TGTGCCAGCAGCTTAGTTCGACCCCGGGACCAAGGGCCCAAAGAGACCCAGTACTTC.

V and J are TRBV30 and TRBJ2-5; D is undetermined. CDR1 is GTSNPN and CDR2 is SVGIG in the germline V gene (reference sequence). CDR3 length: 11 amino acids. The V and J ends lost 1 base and 11 bases respectively, with 11 bases between them. DNA of the CDR3: TGTGCCTGGAGTGGCGGCAATGAGCAGTACTTC. Translation gives CAWSGGNEQYF.

This clonotype was seen more than once but under ten times. This chain joins TRBV29-1 and TRBJ2-1, with 9 bases that match TRBD1. The CDR3 is made up of 14 amino acids. Germline V gene data show CDR1 as SQVTM and CDR2 as ANQGSEA. Trimming took 4 bases from V and 9 from J; bases not matched to a gene: 10. This CDR3 reads CSVGGQGLRGEQFF. The CDR3 coding sequence is TGCAGCGTTGGGGGACAGGGACTTCGGGGTGAGCAGTTCTTC.

Only one count was recorded for this clonotype. The chain has TRBV7-2 and TRBJ2-5; 9 bases agree with TRBD2. The CDR3 contains 14 residues. J lost 4 bases, V lost 5 bases, and 5 bases had no gene match. Germline CDR1 is SGHTA and CDR2 is FQGNSA. CDR3 bases: TGTGCCAGCAGCACCCCTAGCGGGATAGAGACCCAGTACTTC. It is translated as CASSTPSGIETQYF.

The gene calls are TRBV28 and TRBJ1-5; no clear D gene. Trimming stripped 9 bases from V and 2 bases from J, with 8 bases between. Germline lookup yields CDR1 MDHEN and CDR2 SYDVKM. CDR3 size: 12 residues. Here the CDR3 DNA reads TGTGCCAGTTACATGGGCAATCAGCCCCAGCATTTT. Translating it yields CASYMGNQPQHF.

Concerning this clonotype itself: Being one base from a much bigger clone, this may be a read error. The chain combines TRBV20-1 with TRBJ1-2, with a weak D call TRBD1 (5 bases). Germline V CDR1 and CDR2: DFQATT, SNEGSKA (reference sequence). This CDR3 has 13 amino acids. CDR3 sequence reads: CRARDRTNYGYTF. In DNA, the CDR3 is TGCAGGGCTAGGGACCGAACAAACTATGGCTACACCTTC.

J is TRBJ1-1 and V is TRBV5-5; D remains ambiguous. Per germline, CDR1 SGHKS and CDR2 YYEKEE (reference sequence). The CDR3 consists of 15 residues. V was cut by 2 bases and J by 1 base, with 12 bases left in between. CDR3 in amino acids: CASSFYGSRNTEAFF. The CDR3 DNA follows: TGTGCCAGCAGCTTTTATGGGTCCCGGAACACTGAAGCTTTCTTT. The complete variable domain, with remaining parts taken from reference TRBV5-5 and TRBJ1-1, reads DAGVTQSPTHLIKTRGQQVTLRCSPISGHKSVSWYQQVLGQGPQFIFQYYEKEERGRGNFPDRFSARQFPNYSSELNVNALLLGDSALYLCASSFYGSRNTEAFFGQGTRLTVV.